This T cell receptor beta chain is drawn from a study of Graves' ophthalmopathy and Graves' hyperthyroidism. As for the study in general: Pretreatment peripheral blood was obtained at initial diagnosis. Whole-study results and caveats: Blood samples also showed most expanded thyroid clonotypes exceeding 0.001 frequency.

This CDR3 is built from 18 residues. After removal of 5 bases from V and 1 base from J, the junction contained 10 bases not matched to a gene. The sequenced template was RNA, covering the TCR beta CDR3 region. HTBI-primed RT-PCR formed the first round, and a multiplex PCR formed the second. TCRdb re-derived calls from the multiplex PCR reads in MiXCR, one entry per CDR3 protein. The profile shows approximately 330,000 distinct CDR3 sequences, around a sixth of them singletons. This clonotype was counted at least ten times. Its specificity is not known. The sequence was obtained from an adult man with Graves' ophthalmopathy. The sample consisted of peripheral blood. The rearrangement links TRBV12-3 or TRBV12-4 to TRBJ2-7, with 14 bases identical to TRBD2. CDR3 sequence reads: CASSTTGLAGAVSYEQYF. The CDR3 DNA follows: TGTGCCAGCAGTACTACGGGACTAGCGGGAGCAGTGTCCTACGAGCAGTACTTC.